One and the same sample provided the 2 T cell receptor beta chains below, sequenced in a study of blood T cell repertoires in COVID-19. Repertoires were generated with immunoSEQ multiplex PCR, while TCRdb's copy carries only in-frame clones and drops some. The sample includes a few hundred thousand clones, almost 90% of them seen just once. The sequencing sample was made of peripheral blood. These receptors were taken from a woman in her 40s with COVID-19, enrolled during active disease.

The V call is TRBV3-1 (or the pseudogene TRBV3-2), the J call TRBJ1-1; D is possibly TRBD1 (5 bases). V was cut by 3 bases and J by 0 bases, with 11 bases left in between. CDR3 length equals 15 residues. Germline V gives CDR1 LGHDT, CDR2 YNNKEL (reference sequence). CDR3 in amino acids: CASSQEGLMNTEAFF. CDR3 DNA: TGTGCCAGCAGCCAGGAGGGGCTGATGAACACTGAAGCTTTCTTT.

CDR3 sequence (DNA): TGTGCCATCAGGGCTAGCGGGGGGACACAAGAGACCCAGTACTTC. Translating gives CAIRASGGTQETQYF. The rearrangement uses TRBV10-3 and TRBJ2-5, with TRBD2 identical over 11 bases. The ends lost 6 bases at V and 2 bases at J; junction bases unmatched: 5. The CDR3 extends over 15 amino acids. Germline V gene sequence: CDR1 ENHRY, CDR2 SYGVKD.